This T cell receptor beta chain was found in a study of glioma-infiltrating T cells after dendritic cell vaccination. About the study: Dendritic cell vaccination trial patients had either newly diagnosed or recurrent glioblastoma. The vaccine used monocyte-derived dendritic cells pulsed overnight with autologous tumor lysate. Dendritic cell vaccine was injected intradermally three times, biweekly.

Study-wide results and limits: No direct clonality-survival link was found; a diverse polyclonal response may matter.

The data were produced by immunoSEQ multiplex PCR, yet TCRdb's version contains in-frame clones alone and is incomplete. The sample consists of fewer than 100,000 clones, 70% to 90% of them appearing once. Turning to this clone: Its antigen is as yet unknown.

CDR3 length: 15 residues. Losses at the gene ends were 4 bases for V and 1 base for J; bases not matched to a gene: 5. Germline V gene data show CDR1 as GTSNPN and CDR2 as SVGIG (reference sequence). The source was blood, collected before dendritic cell vaccination. The chain uses TRBV30 and TRBJ1-4; 8 bases fit TRBD1. The clonotype originates from a human donor with glioblastoma. The CDR3 protein is CAWTVGQGTNEKLFF. The CDR3 DNA is TGTGCCTGGACCGTAGGACAGGGAACTAATGAAAAACTGTTTTTT.